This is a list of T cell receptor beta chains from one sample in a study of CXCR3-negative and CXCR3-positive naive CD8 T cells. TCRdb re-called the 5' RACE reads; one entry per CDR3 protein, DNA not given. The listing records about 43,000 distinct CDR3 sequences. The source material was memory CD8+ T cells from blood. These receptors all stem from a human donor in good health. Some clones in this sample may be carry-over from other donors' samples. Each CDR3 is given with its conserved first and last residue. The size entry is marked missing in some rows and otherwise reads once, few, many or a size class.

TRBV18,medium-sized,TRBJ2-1,CASSPQGARINEQFF
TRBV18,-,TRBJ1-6,CASSPPVGGIDSPLHF
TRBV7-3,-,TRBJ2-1,CASSLLGGSDEQFF
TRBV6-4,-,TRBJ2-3,CASSGGATDTQYF
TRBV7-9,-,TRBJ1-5,CASSRSYQPQHF
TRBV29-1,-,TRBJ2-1,CSVGISARVYFSEQFF
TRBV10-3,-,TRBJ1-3,CAISEGGRGLGNTIYF
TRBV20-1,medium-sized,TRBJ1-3,CSARDRGADGNTIYF
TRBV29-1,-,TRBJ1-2,CSVSRNIQGTDGYTF
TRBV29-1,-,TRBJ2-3,CSVENLKGAVRTDTQYF
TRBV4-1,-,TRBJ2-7,CASSQEFGAGRTYEQYF
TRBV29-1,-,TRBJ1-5,CSVLGTGNGQPQHF
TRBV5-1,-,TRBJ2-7,CASTTQGKRDEQYF
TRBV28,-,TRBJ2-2,CASSLGGSTGELFF
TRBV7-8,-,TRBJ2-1,CASSSYRDSQINEQFF
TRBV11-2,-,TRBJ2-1,CASSFGTSGYNEQFF
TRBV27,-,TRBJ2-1,CASSVRGAYNEQFF
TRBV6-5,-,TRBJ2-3,CAARGGMDTQYF
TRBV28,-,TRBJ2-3,CASSHNVQEIGTDTQYF
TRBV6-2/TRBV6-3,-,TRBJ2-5,CASSDRRIETQYF
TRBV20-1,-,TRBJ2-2,CSAPRIAANTGELFF
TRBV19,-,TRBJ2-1,CASSPWAGNNEQFF
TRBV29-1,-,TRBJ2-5,CSVVWGISETQYF
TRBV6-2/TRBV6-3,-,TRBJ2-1,CASSYSKERGGLDEQFF
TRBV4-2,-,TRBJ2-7,CASSPGLGQGSYEQYF
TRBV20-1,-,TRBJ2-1,CSARDLASGGADEQFF
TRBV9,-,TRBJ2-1,CASSDSGGASSEQFF
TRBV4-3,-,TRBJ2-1,CASSGRGGTFLSYNEQFF
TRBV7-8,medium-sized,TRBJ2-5,CASSLSEWGEETQYF
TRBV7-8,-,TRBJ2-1,CASRKQTGTGEDKRWNGEQFF
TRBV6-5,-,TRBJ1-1,CASRSGRVTEAFF
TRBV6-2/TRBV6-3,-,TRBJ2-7,CASSYGQEAYEPYF
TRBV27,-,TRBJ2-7,CASSWTGGSYEQYF
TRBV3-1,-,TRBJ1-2,CASSQPYSDRLANYGYTF
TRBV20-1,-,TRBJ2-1,CSARERLAGVYEQFF
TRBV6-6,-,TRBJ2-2,CASSALAGNTGELFF
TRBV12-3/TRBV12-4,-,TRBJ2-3,CASTPPGQGFPDTQYF
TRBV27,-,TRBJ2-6,CASSFFGANVLTF
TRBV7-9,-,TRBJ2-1,CASSLAVDEQFF
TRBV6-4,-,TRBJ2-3,CASSEGESTDTQYF
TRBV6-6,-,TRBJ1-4,CASSYSSPSGWDEKLFF
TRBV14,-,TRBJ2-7,CASSRDSFLEQYF
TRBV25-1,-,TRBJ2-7,CASSVGLVYEQYF
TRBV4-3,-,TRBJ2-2,CASSQEIAGGPTGELFF
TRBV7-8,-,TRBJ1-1,CASSFRGQGITEAFF
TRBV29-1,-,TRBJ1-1,CSVEGYTEAFF
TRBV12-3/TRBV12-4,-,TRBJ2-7,CASSFHPYEQYF
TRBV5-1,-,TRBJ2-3,CASSLTDTQYF
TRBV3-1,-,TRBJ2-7,CASSRSRETDGQYF
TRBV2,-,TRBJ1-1,CASSEGSGSNTEAFF
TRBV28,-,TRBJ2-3,CASSGRRLLRSTDTQYF